These 29 T cell receptor beta chains were all obtained from the same sample, sequenced in a study of T cells in Graves' hyperthyroidism and ophthalmopathy. There were TCR beta CDR3 regions amplified from RNA transcripts. The HTBI primer set drove a first-round RT-PCR of the TCR CDR3. A single record per CDR3 protein comes from TCRdb applying MiXCR to the multiplex PCR reads. This table has 550,000 to 650,000 distinct CDR3 sequences, about 14% appearing once. Source material: blood. Receptor source: a woman in her 40s with Graves' hyperthyroidism.

The sample holds many counts of this clonotype. Here the CDR3 reads CAISEAGTKADTQYF. In DNA, the CDR3 is TGTGCCATCAGTGAGGCAGGGACCAAGGCAGATACGCAGTATTTT. The rearrangement joins TRBV10-3 to TRBJ2-3; the D call may be TRBD1 or TRBD2 (5 bases each). Germline CDR1 and CDR2: ENHRY and SYGVKD. The CDR3 contains 15 residues. Trimming removed 2 bases at V and 4 bases at J, with 13 bases between.

This clonotype was counted many times. The chain uses TRBV11-2 and TRBJ2-1; D may be TRBD2 (6 bases). Per the germline V gene, CDR1 is SGHAT and CDR2 is FQNNGV. This CDR3 has 14 residues. Trimming pared 5 bases from V and 2 bases from J, leaving 10 bases between. Written as DNA, the CDR3 is TGTGCCAGCAGCCTCCGACTAGCCTACAATGAGCAGTTCTTC. The encoded protein is CASSLRLAYNEQFF.

In its sample, this clonotype was seen a few times. V usage is TRBV9 and J usage is TRBJ2-7; D may be TRBD1 (6 bases). The CDR3 extends over 15 amino acids. CDR1 is SGDLS, CDR2 YYNGEE, per germline. V was cut by 4 bases and J by 3 bases, with 17 bases left in between. The CDR3 loop is CASSPRQGTSYEQYF. The CDR3 DNA follows: TGTGCCAGCAGCCCACGGCAGGGGACAAGCTACGAGCAGTACTTC. Full variable domain (rest looked up from reference TRBV9 and TRBJ2-7): DSGVTQTPKHLITATGQRVTLRCSPRSGDLSVYWYQQSLDQGLQFLIQYYNGEERAKGNILERFSAQQFPDLHSELNLSSLELGDSALYFCASSPRQGTSYEQYFGPGTRLTVT.

This clonotype turned up a few times. CDR3 DNA: TGCAGTGCGTCTCCGGGCCTCTTCCAACAAGGCTACACCTTC. Protein: CSASPGLFQQGYTF. The gene calls are TRBV20-1 and TRBJ1-2, with D unresolved. The CDR3 is made up of 14 amino acids. Germline lookup yields CDR1 DFQATT and CDR2 SNEGSKA (reference sequence). Trimming shortened V by 6 bases and J by 8 bases, and 22 bases separated the two germline ends.

In this sample, this clonotype turned up many times. The chain carries TRBV27 and TRBJ2-7; D remains unclear. CDR1 and CDR2 from the germline V gene are MNHEY and SMNVEV (reference sequence). The CDR3 is made up of 14 amino acids. V was trimmed by 2 bases and J by 2 bases, leaving 10 bases between them. This CDR3 is CASSLKEGTYEQYF. The CDR3 DNA sequence: TGTGCCAGCAGTTTAAAGGAAGGGACCTACGAGCAGTACTTC.

The chain uses TRBV4-2 and TRBJ2-7; D possibly corresponds to TRBD2 (6 bases). Between the trimmed V and J ends, which lost 0 bases and 4 bases, there was a span of 22 bases. This CDR3 spans 18 amino acids. The germline CDR1 and CDR2 sequences are LGHNA and YNFKEQ. The CDR3 DNA follows: TGTGCCAGCAGCCAAGATTGGGCCGCTGCGGGAATTGGATACGAGCAGTACTTC. The encoded protein is CASSQDWAAAGIGYEQYF.

The table lists this clonotype with a few counts. The chain is built from TRBV14 and TRBJ1-3, with D perhaps matching TRBD1 (5 bases). The CDR3 contains 17 residues. Per the germline V gene, CDR1 is SGHDN and CDR2 is FVKESK. V lost 4 bases to trimming and J lost 0 bases, with 16 bases between them. The CDR3 loop is CASSLLGGAVSGNTIYF. For the CDR3, the DNA is TGTGCCAGCAGCCTGTTGGGGGGAGCAGTCTCTGGAAACACCATATATTTT.

There are many counts of this clonotype. The chain carries TRBV7-8 and TRBJ1-6, with D possibly being TRBD1 (5 bases). CDR1 is SGHVS, CDR2 FQNEAQ, per germline. The CDR3 runs to 13 residues. The V and J ends lost 4 bases and 13 bases respectively, with 14 bases between them. The CDR3: CASSSASDTPLHF. CDR3 nucleotide sequence: TGTGCCAGCAGCTCCGCCTCGGACACCCCCCTCCACTTT. Based on the CDR3 plus reference TRBV7-8 and TRBJ1-6, the full variable domain is GAGVSQSPRYKVAKRGQDVALRCDPISGHVSLFWYQQALGQGPEFLTYFQNEAQLDKSGLPSDRFFAERPEGSVSTLKIQRTQQEDSAVYLCASSSASDTPLHFGNGTRLTVT.

This clonotype has just a few counts. The chain combines TRBV10-1 with TRBJ1-2, with D hard to call. Looked up from germline, CDR1 is WNHNN and CDR2 is SYGVQD (reference sequence). Trimming stripped 0 bases from V and 3 bases from J, with 11 bases between. The CDR3 length is 15 residues. The DNA for the CDR3 is TGCGCCAGCAGTGAGTCGTGTTGGAAGTACTATGGCTACACCTTC. Its translation: CASSESCWKYYGYTF.

This clonotype was detected many times. This sequence joins TRBV7-9 and TRBJ1-4; no clear D gene. V dropped 5 bases and J dropped 0 bases, with 10 bases sitting between them. The germline CDR1 and CDR2 sequences are SEHNR and FQNEAQ (reference sequence). The CDR3 extends over 15 amino acids. Here the CDR3 DNA reads TGTGCCAGCAGCAAGGACTTTGCAACTAATGAAAAACTGTTTTTT. Translating it yields CASSKDFATNEKLFF.

The CDR3 sequence: CASAPGQQFNQPQHF. CDR3 DNA: TGTGCTAGTGCCCCGGGACAGCAATTCAATCAGCCCCAGCATTTT. V is TRBV12-5 and J is TRBJ1-5; 7 bases agree with TRBD1. CDR3 length equals 15 residues. V shed 7 bases, J shed 3 bases, and the junction held 9 bases outside the gene matches. Germline V CDR1 and CDR2: LGHNT, FRNRAP.

This clonotype was counted many times. V is TRBV18 and J is TRBJ2-7; possible D gene TRBD1, 5 bases. The CDR3 has 14 amino acids. Trimming removed 1 base from V and 1 base from J, with 8 bases in between. Germline CDR1 KGHSH, CDR2 LQKENI. The CDR3 nucleotides are TGTGCCAGCTCACCACTTCCAGGGTCCTACGAGCAGTACTTC. Translating gives CASSPLPGSYEQYF.

The table lists this clonotype with a few counts. J is TRBJ1-5 and V is TRBV5-6; a weak D match, TRBD1 (5 bases). Looked up from germline, CDR1 is SGHDT and CDR2 is YYEEEE. The CDR3 loop spans 17 amino acids. Trimming shortened V by 1 base and J by 0 bases, and 14 bases separated the two germline ends. CDR3 loop: CASSLRQNPYSNQPQHF. Written as DNA, the CDR3 is TGTGCCAGCAGCTTGAGACAGAACCCATATAGCAATCAGCCCCAGCATTTT.

This clonotype came up many times. This rearrangement joins TRBV28 to TRBJ2-5; tentative D call: TRBD1 (6 bases). The V end lost 3 bases, the J end lost 2 bases, and 10 bases lay between the germline ends. Germline loops: CDR1 MDHEN, CDR2 SYDVKM. The CDR3 is 14 residues long. This chain's CDR3 is CASSFPDSQETQYF. In DNA form, the CDR3 reads TGTGCCAGCAGTTTCCCGGACAGTCAAGAGACCCAGTACTTC. The variable domain in full, with the rest retrieved from reference TRBV28 and TRBJ2-5, is DVKVTQSSRYLVKRTGEKVFLECVQDMDHENMFWYRQDPGLGLRLIYFSYDVKMKEKGDIPEGYSVSREKKERFSLILESASTNQTSMYLCASSFPDSQETQYFGPGTRLLVL.

V gene TRBV29-1 combines with J gene TRBJ1-5; D unclear. Germline V lookup: CDR1 SQVTM, CDR2 ANQGSEA. The CDR3 runs to 12 residues. Deletions cut 6 bases from V and 1 base from J, with 7 bases between. The CDR3 nucleotides read TGCAGCGTGACCGACAGCAATCAGCCCCAGCATTTT. Encoded protein: CSVTDSNQPQHF. The full variable domain, in which reference TRBV29-1 and TRBJ1-5 provide the parts outside the CDR3, is SAVISQKPSRDICQRGTSLTIQCQVDSQVTMMFWYRQQPGQSLTLIATANQGSEATYESGFVIDKFPISRPNLTFSTLTVSNMSPEDSSIYLCSVTDSNQPQHFGDGTRLSIL.

This clonotype has only a few counts. A much larger clone differs from this one at a single base, so this may be a read error. This chain uses TRBV6-1 with TRBJ1-4; D is ambiguous. Per the germline V gene, CDR1 is MNHNS and CDR2 is SASEGT. The length of the CDR3 is 14 residues. The CDR3 sequence is CTSRHGLSNEKLFF. The CDR3 coding sequence is TGTACCAGCCGCCACGGGCTCAGTAATGAAAAACTGTTTTTT.

This clonotype was observed many times. V usage is TRBV28 and J usage is TRBJ2-5; tentatively, D is TRBD2 (5 bases). This CDR3 spans 13 amino acids. Per germline, CDR1 MDHEN and CDR2 SYDVKM. V was pared by 6 bases and J by 5 bases, with 13 bases between. CDR3 amino acids: CASSQAGYETQYF. The CDR3 DNA sequence: TGTGCCAGCAGCCAGGCGGGCTATGAGACCCAGTACTTC. The full variable domain, rest sourced from reference TRBV28 and TRBJ2-5, is DVKVTQSSRYLVKRTGEKVFLECVQDMDHENMFWYRQDPGLGLRLIYFSYDVKMKEKGDIPEGYSVSREKKERFSLILESASTNQTSMYLCASSQAGYETQYFGPGTRLLVL.

This clonotype was seen repeatedly, ten times or more. This chain uses TRBV7-2 with TRBJ2-3, with TRBD2 matching 12 bases. The ends lost 5 bases at V and 1 base at J; junction bases unmatched: 4. The length of the CDR3 is 16 residues. Germline values: CDR1 SGHTA, CDR2 FQGNSA. The CDR3 DNA reads TGTGCCAGCAGCCCCCGACTAGCGGGAGGCACAGATACGCAGTATTTT. It specifies CASSPRLAGGTDTQYF. Combining the CDR3 with reference TRBV7-2 and TRBJ2-3 gives the whole variable domain GAGVSQSPSNKVTEKGKDVELRCDPISGHTALYWYRQSLGQGLEFLIYFQGNSAPDKSGLPSDRFSAERTGGSVSTLTIQRTQQEDSAVYLCASSPRLAGGTDTQYFGPGTRLTVL.

This clonotype was recorded many times. This chain joins TRBV6-1 and TRBJ1-1, with a possible D match to TRBD1 (6 bases). The germline V gene has CDR1 MNHNS and CDR2 SASEGT. Trimming stripped 5 bases from V and 2 bases from J, with 15 bases between. The CDR3 is 15 amino acids. Here the CDR3 reads CASSTLTGQNTEAFF. The CDR3, as DNA: TGTGCCAGCAGTACTTTGACAGGCCAAAACACTGAAGCTTTCTTT.

The chain has TRBV6-9 and TRBJ2-1; 14 nucleotides match TRBD2. V gave up 4 bases and J gave up 8 bases; unmatched junction bases: 10. This CDR3 is 17 amino acids long. The germline gives CDR1 MNHGY, CDR2 SVAAGI. As DNA, the CDR3 is TGTGCCAGCAGTTCCAGACGGGGACTAGCGGGAGTGGATGAGCAGTTCTTC. It yields the protein CASSSRRGLAGVDEQFF.

This chain uses TRBV9 with TRBJ2-7, with unresolved D. V was shortened by 0 bases and J by 6 bases, with 13 bases between the two germline ends. Germline V gene data show CDR1 as SGDLS and CDR2 as YYNGEE. The CDR3 sequence is 14 residues long. CDR3 amino acids: CASSVGQTSGEQYF. For the CDR3, the DNA is TGTGCCAGCAGCGTAGGTCAGACCTCCGGCGAGCAGTACTTC.

The chain is built from TRBV7-2 and TRBJ2-7, with 12 bases aligning to TRBD2. Per germline, CDR1 SGHTA and CDR2 FQGNSA. This CDR3 has 13 amino acids. Losses at the gene ends were 6 bases for V and 9 bases for J; bases not matched to a gene: 6. The CDR3, as DNA: TGTGCCAGCAGTTCTAGCGGGAGGGCCGTGCAGTACTTC. Protein product: CASSSSGRAVQYF.

This clonotype was detected ten times or more. The rearrangement links TRBV3-1 to TRBJ2-5; 10 nucleotides align to TRBD2. The CDR3 covers 14 residues. Germline CDR1 is LGHDT and CDR2 is YNNKEL (reference sequence). Trimming at V came to 4 bases and at J to 5 bases, leaving 4 bases not matched to a gene. CDR3 in amino acids: CASSLTSGKETQYF. CDR3 DNA sequence: TGTGCCAGCAGCCTTACTAGCGGGAAGGAGACCCAGTACTTC.

This clonotype has more than one count but fewer than ten. The chain has TRBV27 and TRBJ2-7, with TRBD2 matching over 8 bases. CDR1 is MNHEY, CDR2 SMNVEV, per germline (reference sequence). The junction had 6 bases not matched to a gene; V was cut back by 6 bases and J by 2 bases. The CDR3 totals 14 residues. The CDR3 nucleotides read TGTGCCAGCAGCCCTAGCGGGCCGGCCTACGAGCAGTACTTC. This gives the protein CASSPSGPAYEQYF.

In its sample, this clonotype was seen many times. DNA for the CDR3: TGTGCCAGCTCACCGGGGGCCACGGAAACCTACGAGCAGTACTTC. Translating gives CASSPGATETYEQYF. The chain has TRBV18 and TRBJ2-7, with D perhaps matching TRBD1 (6 bases). This CDR3 is 15 amino acids long. Germline V CDR1 and CDR2: KGHSH, LQKENI. Trimming took 3 bases from V and 2 from J, leaving 14 bases between them.

This clonotype was observed a handful of times. The chain links TRBV12-3 or TRBV12-4 to TRBJ1-2; D uncertain. V gave up 2 bases and J gave up 8 bases, with 9 bases separating them. The CDR3 runs 12 residues. CDR3 amino acids: CASSLFTGGYTF. CDR3 in DNA: TGTGCCAGCAGTTTATTCACGGGAGGCTACACCTTC.

This clonotype was observed a few times. The chain is built from TRBV14 and TRBJ2-1; 7 bases fit TRBD1. Germline CDR1 and CDR2: SGHDN and FVKESK. The CDR3 runs to 15 residues. Trimming cost V 2 bases and J 7 bases; bases outside gene matches: 8. DNA of the CDR3: TGTGCCAGCAGCCAATTTGACAGGGTGGGGAATGAGCAGTTCTTC. Translation: CASSQFDRVGNEQFF.

In its sample, this clonotype was seen many times. J is TRBJ2-1 and V is TRBV12-3 or TRBV12-4; 10 nucleotides line up with TRBD2. V lost 6 bases, J lost 0 bases, and 5 bases stayed unmatched. CDR3 size: 16 residues. CDR3 sequence reads: CASSTRLAGSYNEQFF. Written as DNA, the CDR3 is TGTGCCAGCAGCACGAGACTAGCGGGCTCCTACAATGAGCAGTTCTTC.

This clonotype was recorded many times. This sequence joins TRBV2 and TRBJ1-6, with 8 bases that match TRBD1. J lost 6 bases, V lost 4 bases, and 8 bases had no gene match. This CDR3 region has 16 residues. Germline-derived CDR1 and CDR2 are SNHLY and FYNNEI. The CDR3 DNA reads as TGTGCCAGCAGTGCTATCACCCAGGGGGCTAATTCACCCCTCCACTTT. It specifies CASSAITQGANSPLHF. Supplemented by reference TRBV2 and TRBJ1-6, the full variable domain reads EPEVTQTPSHQVTQMGQEVILRCVPISNHLYFYWYRQILGQKVEFLVSFYNNEISEKSEIFDDQFSVERPDGSNFTLKIRSTKLEDSAMYFCASSAITQGANSPLHFGNGTRLTVT.